Below, one T cell receptor beta chain is given with its context. The V gene's germline CDR1 is ENHRY and CDR2 SYGVKD. The CDR3 loop spans 14 amino acids. Trimming pared 3 bases from V and 7 bases from J, leaving 10 bases between. TCRdb's table, derived via immunoSEQ multiplex PCR, lists solely in-frame clones and lacks some. The sample has approximately 480,000 clones, roughly 87% seen once; the top ten hold around 13%. This record belongs to a study of Ad26.COV2.S vaccination and SARS-CoV-2 variants. Study-level background: Each vaccinee took Ad26.COV2.S intramuscularly, once or twice 56 days apart.

Noted treatment: some 20 received Ad26.COV2.S at low or high dose, single or two shots; about 5 received placebo; per-sample allocation not given. Day 63 following the first vaccine or placebo injection was when the samples were taken. This TCR came from a person aged 18 to 59 who received the Ad26.COV2.S COVID-19 vaccine or a placebo. The V gene is TRBV10-3, the J gene TRBJ1-6; D is undetermined. The input for sequencing was peripheral blood, taken in a trial of Ad26.COV2.S vaccine versus placebo. In DNA, the CDR3 is TGTGCCATCAGTGAAGTTGCCAACAATTCACCCCTCCACTTT. It translates to CAISEVANNSPLHF.